This TCR beta chain was retrieved from a study of T cells in Graves' hyperthyroidism and ophthalmopathy. Study-level results: Among thyroid clonotypes expanded above 0.001, most also appeared in blood.

Uncontrolled infections, other autoimmune diseases, pregnancy or lactation led to exclusion of patients. Clinicians diagnosed patients from clinical symptoms, serum thyroxine and TRAb, thyroid ultrasound and orbital computed tomography. There are 15 residues in the CDR3. The J segment lost 2 bases and the V segment lost 7 bases, leaving 7 bases of the junction unmatched. Germline V gene lookup returns CDR1 SNHLY and CDR2 FYNNEI. RNA transcripts yielded amplified TCR beta CDR3 regions. With the HTBI primer set, the TCR CDR3 went through a first round of RT-PCR. TCRdb used MiXCR to reprocess the multiplex PCR reads, holding one entry per CDR3 protein. The sample gives 300,000 to 400,000 distinct CDR3 sequences, over 15% of which show up once; 45% to 50% is in the top ten. This clonotype was observed at least ten times. Its matching antigen is unknown.

The source material was blood. V and J are TRBV2 and TRBJ2-7; the match to TRBD2 covers 11 bases. This TCR was recovered from a woman between 45 and 65 years old with Graves' hyperthyroidism. DNA of the CDR3: TGTGCCAGCAAGACGACTAGCGGGGTTGCCTACGAGCAGTACGTC. Residues: CASKTTSGVAYEQYV.